This is a list of T cell receptor beta chains from one sample in a study of shared clonotypes between healthy human individuals. Generated by immunoSEQ multiplex PCR, the TCRdb table keeps only in-frame clones and is missing some. Of 2 million to 2.5 million clones in the sample, 85% to 95% are singletons; the top ten hold around 0.38%. The sample taken for sequencing was naive CD4+ T cells from PBMCs. These receptors were taken from a man younger than 35 in good health. Some clones in this sample may be carry-over from other donors' samples. The CDR3 runs from the conserved cysteine through the conserved F or W. A D gene is named only where the DNA matches it firmly. For some rows the clone size is stated as once, few or many, or as a class when expanded; others skip it.

J gene: TRBJ1-1
clone size: once
V gene: TRBV7-9
D gene: -
CDR3 DNA: TGTGCCAGCAGCTTACGGTCATCGGTGGCGCAAACGGGGGACACTGAAGCTTTCTTT
CDR3 protein: CASSLRSSVAQTGDTEAFF

J gene: TRBJ2-1
clone size: -
V gene: TRBV9
D gene: TRBD1
CDR3 DNA: TGTGCCAGCAGCGGGGACAGGGTCTGGTACAATGAGCAGTTCTTC
CDR3 protein: CASSGDRVWYNEQFF

J gene: TRBJ2-7
clone size: -
V gene: TRBV7-2
D gene: TRBD2
CDR3 DNA: TGTGCCAGCAGCCCACAACCTGGCGGGGGAGCCTACGAGCAGTACTTC
CDR3 protein: CASSPQPGGGAYEQYF

J gene: TRBJ2-3
clone size: -
V gene: TRBV5-1
D gene: -
CDR3 DNA: TGCGCCAGCATACCTCTGGGGGTTGGGACAGATACGCAGTATTTT
CDR3 protein: CASIPLGVGTDTQYF

J gene: TRBJ1-1
clone size: -
V gene: TRBV15
D gene: -
CDR3 DNA: TGTGCCACCAGCAGAGAGGACAGTCGCGGTTTGTTTCAAGCTTTCTTT
CDR3 protein: CATSREDSRGLFQAFF

J gene: TRBJ2-7
clone size: -
V gene: TRBV5-1
D gene: TRBD2
CDR3 DNA: TGCGCCAGCAGCTCGGGGGGGAGCTCCTACGAGCAGTACTTC
CDR3 protein: CASSSGGSSYEQYF

J gene: TRBJ2-7
clone size: few
V gene: TRBV7-6
D gene: -
CDR3 DNA: TGTGCCAGCAGCCCCATGACGGCCTCTGTTGGCGAGCAGTACTTC
CDR3 protein: CASSPMTASVGEQYF

J gene: TRBJ2-7
clone size: -
V gene: TRBV6-1
D gene: -
CDR3 DNA: TGTGCCAGCAGTCAGGGCCAGGCTTGGGACGGCGAGCAGTACTTC
CDR3 protein: CASSQGQAWDGEQYF

J gene: TRBJ2-2
clone size: -
V gene: TRBV10-3
D gene: TRBD2
CDR3 DNA: TGTGCCATCAGTGGACTAGCGGACACCGGGGAGCTGTTTTTT
CDR3 protein: CAISGLADTGELFF

J gene: TRBJ1-2
clone size: -
V gene: TRBV5-8
D gene: -
CDR3 DNA: TGTGCCAGCAGATCAAGGGGGGCTGGTGGCTACACCTTC
CDR3 protein: CASRSRGAGGYTF

J gene: TRBJ2-5
clone size: -
V gene: TRBV27
D gene: TRBD1
CDR3 DNA: TGTGCCAGCAGTTTTTCGGGACAGGGGTCCCAAGAGACCCAGTACTTC
CDR3 protein: CASSFSGQGSQETQYF

J gene: TRBJ1-1
clone size: -
V gene: TRBV20-1
D gene: -
CDR3 DNA: TGCAGTGTTTTGGGGGACACTGAAGCTTTCTTT
CDR3 protein: CSVLGDTEAFF

J gene: TRBJ2-5
clone size: -
V gene: TRBV19
D gene: -
CDR3 DNA: TGTGCCAGTCGGGACACCCATGTGAGGGAGACCCAGTACTTC
CDR3 protein: CASRDTHVRETQYF

J gene: TRBJ2-1
clone size: -
V gene: TRBV5-8
D gene: -
CDR3 DNA: TGTGCCAGCAGCTTGAGGACAGCTAACAATGAGCAGTTCTTC
CDR3 protein: CASSLRTANNEQFF

J gene: TRBJ1-1
clone size: -
V gene: TRBV6-4
D gene: -
CDR3 DNA: TGTGCCAGCAGCGTGTCGGGTGGGGCCACTGAAGCTTTCTTT
CDR3 protein: CASSVSGGATEAFF

J gene: TRBJ2-7
clone size: -
V gene: TRBV10-3
D gene: TRBD1
CDR3 DNA: TGTGCCATCAGTGGGACAGGGGACGAGCAGTACTTC
CDR3 protein: CAISGTGDEQYF

J gene: TRBJ2-5
clone size: -
V gene: TRBV5-1
D gene: -
CDR3 DNA: TGCGCCAGCAGCTTGGGTCAGAGTCAAGAGACCCAGTACTTC
CDR3 protein: CASSLGQSQETQYF

J gene: TRBJ2-7
clone size: -
V gene: TRBV28
D gene: TRBD1
CDR3 DNA: TGTGCCAGCAGCCCGGCGACAGGGGGTTACGAGCAGTACTTC
CDR3 protein: CASSPATGGYEQYF

J gene: TRBJ1-2
clone size: -
V gene: TRBV28
D gene: -
CDR3 DNA: TGTGCCAGCAGTTTAAGGGATAACTATGGCTACACCTTC
CDR3 protein: CASSLRDNYGYTF

J gene: TRBJ2-3
clone size: -
V gene: TRBV6-5
D gene: -
CDR3 DNA: TGTGCCAGCCAGTCGGAGGGCCTCGCAGATACGCAGTATTTT
CDR3 protein: CASQSEGLADTQYF

J gene: TRBJ2-1
clone size: -
V gene: TRBV19
D gene: TRBD2
CDR3 DNA: TGTGCCAGTAGTCCTCCCGGACTAGCGGGAGTTCGTGAGCAGTTCTTC
CDR3 protein: CASSPPGLAGVREQFF

J gene: TRBJ1-5
clone size: -
V gene: TRBV30
D gene: -
CDR3 DNA: TGTGCCTGGAGGGGCCAGGGCAATCAGCCCCAGCATTTT
CDR3 protein: CAWRGQGNQPQHF

J gene: TRBJ2-3
clone size: -
V gene: TRBV28
D gene: TRBD2
CDR3 DNA: TGTGCCAGCAGCTCAAGCGGGAGGGCCACAGATACGCAGTATTTT
CDR3 protein: CASSSSGRATDTQYF

J gene: TRBJ1-1
clone size: -
V gene: TRBV28
D gene: -
CDR3 DNA: TGTGCCAGCAGTGCCTCGGGCGCTGAAGCTTTCTTT
CDR3 protein: CASSASGAEAFF

J gene: TRBJ2-3
clone size: -
V gene: TRBV18
D gene: TRBD2
CDR3 DNA: TGTGCCAGCTCACCCACTAGCGGGAGGAGCGATACGCAGTATTTT
CDR3 protein: CASSPTSGRSDTQYF

J gene: TRBJ2-2
clone size: -
V gene: TRBV5-1
D gene: TRBD1
CDR3 DNA: TGCGCCAGCAGCTCCACAGGGGGCCGGGGCAGCACCGGGGAGCTGTTTTTT
CDR3 protein: CASSSTGGRGSTGELFF

J gene: TRBJ2-1
clone size: -
V gene: TRBV5-1
D gene: TRBD1
CDR3 DNA: TGCGCCAGCAGAACAGGTGGGGACAGTGGCGTTGGTGAGCAGTTCTTC
CDR3 protein: CASRTGGDSGVGEQFF

J gene: TRBJ2-7
clone size: -
V gene: TRBV5-6
D gene: TRBD1
CDR3 DNA: TGTGCCAGCAGCCCCGACAGGGGATGGGGGGAGCAGTACTTC
CDR3 protein: CASSPDRGWGEQYF

J gene: TRBJ1-4
clone size: few
V gene: TRBV10-3
D gene: -
CDR3 DNA: TGTGCCATCAGTGGGGACGGTGAAAAACTGTTTTTT
CDR3 protein: CAISGDGEKLFF

J gene: TRBJ1-4
clone size: -
V gene: TRBV5-5
D gene: -
CDR3 DNA: TGTGCCAGCAGCTTGAGGAGACACAATGAAAAACTGTTTTTT
CDR3 protein: CASSLRRHNEKLFF

J gene: TRBJ2-7
clone size: -
V gene: TRBV6-5
D gene: -
CDR3 DNA: TGTGCCAGCACCTCTTTGGGGGGTACTTCCTACGAGCAGTACTTC
CDR3 protein: CASTSLGGTSYEQYF

J gene: TRBJ2-1
clone size: -
V gene: TRBV7-2
D gene: TRBD2
CDR3 DNA: TGTGCCAGCAGCTTAATCCCCCCCAGCAAGCGGGAGGGCCCGTATGAGCAGTTCTTC
CDR3 protein: CASSLIPPSKREGPYEQFF

J gene: TRBJ2-1
clone size: -
V gene: TRBV29-1
D gene: TRBD1
CDR3 DNA: TGCAGCGTATACAGGGGCAATCACCAGTTCTTC
CDR3 protein: CSVYRGNHQFF

J gene: TRBJ1-4
clone size: -
V gene: TRBV14
D gene: -
CDR3 DNA: TGTGCCAGCAGCCGGGGGTCCCGCCTGTTTTTT
CDR3 protein: CASSRGSRLFF

J gene: TRBJ1-2
clone size: -
V gene: TRBV5-1
D gene: TRBD1
CDR3 DNA: TGCGCCAGCAGCTGGACAGGGACGAACTATGGCTACACCTTC
CDR3 protein: CASSWTGTNYGYTF

J gene: TRBJ2-2
clone size: -
V gene: TRBV7-9
D gene: TRBD1
CDR3 DNA: TGTGCCAGCATGCGTGACAGGGTTATTACCGGGGAGCTGTTTTTT
CDR3 protein: CASMRDRVITGELFF

J gene: TRBJ2-5
clone size: -
V gene: TRBV7-3
D gene: TRBD1
CDR3 DNA: TGTGCCAGCAGCTTTAGCCCGGGACAGGGGAGGCAGACCCAGTACTTC
CDR3 protein: CASSFSPGQGRQTQYF

J gene: TRBJ2-2
clone size: -
V gene: TRBV2
D gene: -
CDR3 DNA: TGTGCCAGCAGTGTCCTGGGGTACCCTTCGAACACCGGGGAGCTGTTTTTT
CDR3 protein: CASSVLGYPSNTGELFF

J gene: TRBJ1-5
clone size: -
V gene: TRBV5-1
D gene: TRBD1
CDR3 DNA: TGCGCCAGCAGCCCAACTACAGGGGCGGATCAGCCCCAGCATTTT
CDR3 protein: CASSPTTGADQPQHF

J gene: TRBJ2-2
clone size: -
V gene: TRBV7-2
D gene: -
CDR3 DNA: TGTGCCAGCAGCTTACTGGGAGCGGTCACCGGGGAGCTGTTTTTT
CDR3 protein: CASSLLGAVTGELFF

J gene: TRBJ2-1
clone size: -
V gene: TRBV18
D gene: TRBD2
CDR3 DNA: TGTGCCAGCTCACCGCTAGCGGGACTGGCCCAGGTAGTCTACAATGAGCAGTTCTTC
CDR3 protein: CASSPLAGLAQVVYNEQFF

J gene: TRBJ2-7
clone size: once
V gene: TRBV28
D gene: TRBD2
CDR3 DNA: TGTGCCAGCAGTTTAATCGCGGGGGGGTTGACCTACGAGCAGTACTTC
CDR3 protein: CASSLIAGGLTYEQYF

J gene: TRBJ1-3
clone size: -
V gene: TRBV5-6
D gene: TRBD1
CDR3 DNA: TGTGCCAGCAGGGCGGAGGGGGCGGCTGGAAACACCATATATTTT
CDR3 protein: CASRAEGAAGNTIYF

J gene: TRBJ2-3
clone size: -
V gene: TRBV4-3
D gene: -
CDR3 DNA: TGCGCCAGCAGCCGAAGACTAAGCACAGATACGCAGTATTTT
CDR3 protein: CASSRRLSTDTQYF

J gene: TRBJ2-5
clone size: -
V gene: TRBV4-1
D gene: -
CDR3 DNA: TGCGCCAGCAGCCCCCTCAGGGTGCAAGAGACCCAGTACTTC
CDR3 protein: CASSPLRVQETQYF